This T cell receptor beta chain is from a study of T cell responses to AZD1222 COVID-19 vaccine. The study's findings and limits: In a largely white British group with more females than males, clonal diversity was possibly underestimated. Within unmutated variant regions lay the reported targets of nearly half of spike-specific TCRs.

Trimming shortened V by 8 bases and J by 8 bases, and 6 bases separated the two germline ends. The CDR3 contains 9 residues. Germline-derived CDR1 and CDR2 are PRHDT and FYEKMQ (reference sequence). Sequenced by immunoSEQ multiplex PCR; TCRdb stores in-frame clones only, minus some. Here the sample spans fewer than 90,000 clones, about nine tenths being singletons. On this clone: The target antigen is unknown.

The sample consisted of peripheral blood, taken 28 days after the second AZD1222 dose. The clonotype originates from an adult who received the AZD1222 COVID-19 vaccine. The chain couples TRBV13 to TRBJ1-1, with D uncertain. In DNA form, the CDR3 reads TGTGCCAGCGGCGAGGAAGCTTTCTTT. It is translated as CASGEEAFF.